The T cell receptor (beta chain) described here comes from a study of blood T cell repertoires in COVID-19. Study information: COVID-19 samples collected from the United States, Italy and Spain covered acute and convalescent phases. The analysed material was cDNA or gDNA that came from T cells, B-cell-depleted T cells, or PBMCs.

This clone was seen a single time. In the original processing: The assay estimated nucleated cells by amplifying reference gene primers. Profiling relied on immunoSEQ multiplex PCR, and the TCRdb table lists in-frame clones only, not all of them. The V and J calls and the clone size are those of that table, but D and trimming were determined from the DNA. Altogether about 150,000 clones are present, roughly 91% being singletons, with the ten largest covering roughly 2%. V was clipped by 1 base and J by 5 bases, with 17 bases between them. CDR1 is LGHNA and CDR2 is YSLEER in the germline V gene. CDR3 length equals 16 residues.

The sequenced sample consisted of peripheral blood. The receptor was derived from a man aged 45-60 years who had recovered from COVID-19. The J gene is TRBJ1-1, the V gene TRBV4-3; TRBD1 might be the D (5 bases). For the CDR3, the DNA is TGCGCCAGCAGCCAAGGCGTCCGGCAGGGAAATACTGAAGCTTTCTTT. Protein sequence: CASSQGVRQGNTEAFF.